The rows below give T cell receptor beta chains drawn from one sample of a study of brain metastases from non-small cell lung cancer. Profiled with immunoSEQ multiplex PCR; TCRdb holds only in-frame clones, not every one. The profile shows about 15,000 clones, about 80% of them singletons. The source material was primary lung tumor tissue. These receptor sequences come from a donor aged 40 or older with non-small cell lung cancer. The CDR3 runs from the conserved cysteine through the conserved F or W. Clone size, where shown, is once, few, many, or a class for clones that have expanded.

j_call: TRBJ1-3
v_call: TRBV12-5
clone_size: -
cdr3_aa: CASGFQWTDDSGNTIYF

j_call: TRBJ2-2
v_call: TRBV3-1/TRBV3-2
clone_size: -
cdr3_aa: CASSHEGPSNTGELFF

j_call: TRBJ1-2
v_call: TRBV9
clone_size: -
cdr3_aa: CASSAPTENGYTF

j_call: TRBJ2-3
v_call: TRBV2
clone_size: once
cdr3_aa: CASSEVGTDTQYF

j_call: TRBJ1-1
v_call: TRBV5-1
clone_size: -
cdr3_aa: CASSSTGGKDRFYTEAFF

j_call: TRBJ1-1
v_call: TRBV12-5
clone_size: once
cdr3_aa: CASGLPGVTNTEVFF

j_call: TRBJ2-1
v_call: TRBV24-1
clone_size: -
cdr3_aa: CATGTGPIYKQFF

j_call: TRBJ1-5
v_call: TRBV5-1
clone_size: once
cdr3_aa: CASSSEQGGQPQHF

j_call: TRBJ2-3
v_call: TRBV2
clone_size: few
cdr3_aa: CASSDDSSGVVYTQYF

j_call: TRBJ1-1
v_call: TRBV4-1
clone_size: -
cdr3_aa: CASKRGRDTEAFF

j_call: TRBJ1-2
v_call: TRBV18
clone_size: -
cdr3_aa: CASSLTQTNNYGYTF

j_call: TRBJ2-4
v_call: TRBV7-2
clone_size: few
cdr3_aa: CASSSYDKNIQYF

j_call: TRBJ2-6
v_call: TRBV30
clone_size: once
cdr3_aa: CAWSQGQAGANVLTF

j_call: TRBJ2-6
v_call: TRBV19
clone_size: -
cdr3_aa: CASSKSSGANVLTF

j_call: TRBJ2-2
v_call: TRBV11-3
clone_size: -
cdr3_aa: CASSLELNTGELFF

j_call: TRBJ1-2
v_call: TRBV6-2/TRBV6-3
clone_size: -
cdr3_aa: CASSYSGLDGYTF

j_call: TRBJ1-5
v_call: TRBV6-1
clone_size: -
cdr3_aa: CASSEVAGVQPQHF

j_call: TRBJ2-3
v_call: TRBV9
clone_size: -
cdr3_aa: CASSPGRGQFTDTQYF

j_call: TRBJ2-3
v_call: TRBV18
clone_size: -
cdr3_aa: CASSPGTGGVNTDTQYF

j_call: TRBJ2-1
v_call: TRBV30
clone_size: -
cdr3_aa: CAWIRGYEQFF

j_call: TRBJ1-1
v_call: TRBV24-1
clone_size: -
cdr3_aa: CATSDTTGGNTEAFF

j_call: TRBJ1-1
v_call: TRBV9
clone_size: -
cdr3_aa: CASSVGTGRTEAFF

j_call: TRBJ1-1
v_call: TRBV19
clone_size: once
cdr3_aa: CASSIDQLNTEAFF

j_call: TRBJ2-7
v_call: TRBV20-1
clone_size: -
cdr3_aa: CSARDLAGQYF

j_call: TRBJ2-2
v_call: TRBV30
clone_size: -
cdr3_aa: CAWSVLGRGSGHAGELFF

j_call: TRBJ1-2
v_call: TRBV30
clone_size: -
cdr3_aa: CAWSLPGRYYGYTF

j_call: TRBJ1-1
v_call: TRBV6-5
clone_size: once
cdr3_aa: CASSSVEGRSTEAFF

j_call: TRBJ2-2
v_call: TRBV19
clone_size: -
cdr3_aa: CASSILGLAGGNTGELFF

j_call: TRBJ1-2
v_call: TRBV7-3
clone_size: -
cdr3_aa: CASSFDRQGVGYTF

j_call: TRBJ1-1
v_call: TRBV19
clone_size: -
cdr3_aa: CASSVDRLNTEAFF